This is a list of T cell receptor beta chains from one sample in a study of identical twins. TCRdb re-called the 5' RACE reads through MiXCR, storing one row per CDR3 protein. This sample carries hundreds of thousands of distinct CDR3 sequences, 8.5% to 9.5% of them seen once, and the ten largest clones take 0.85% to 1%. The sample also formed part of further work on yellow fever vaccine responses in identical twins.

Material: PBMCs. The receptors were sampled from a woman aged 18-35 years in good health. CDR3s include the opening cysteine and the closing phenylalanine or tryptophan. D genes are given only for firm matches. Not all rows give a size; the values are once, few, many and, for expanded clones, a class.

J gene | clone size | D gene | V gene | CDR3 protein | CDR3 DNA
TRBJ2-7 | NA | NA | TRBV7-9 | CASSWTGTSTSYEQYF | TGTGCCAGCAGCTGGACAGGGACTAGCACCTCCTACGAGCAGTACTTC
TRBJ2-5 | few | NA | TRBV9 | CASSVEPGDQETQYF | TGTGCCAGCAGCGTAGAGCCCGGGGATCAAGAGACCCAGTACTTC
TRBJ2-2 | few | NA | TRBV28 | CASSFYRVTGPGELFF | TGTGCCAGCAGTTTCTACAGGGTCACGGGACCCGGGGAGCTGTTTTTT
TRBJ2-7 | NA | TRBD2 | TRBV27 | CASSLFVAGGLHEQYF | TGTGCCAGCAGTTTATTCGTAGCGGGGGGGCTCCACGAGCAGTACTTC
TRBJ2-7 | NA | NA | TRBV20-1 | CSASIRADYEQYF | TGCAGTGCTAGTATCCGGGCAGACTACGAGCAGTACTTC
TRBJ1-2 | many | TRBD1 | TRBV14 | CASSQGQGGYTF | TGTGCCAGCAGCCAGGGACAGGGTGGCTACACCTTC
TRBJ1-1 | many | NA | TRBV15 | CATSRDDTEAFF | TGTGCCACCAGCAGAGATGACACTGAAGCTTTCTTT
TRBJ2-1 | few | TRBD1 | TRBV24-1 | CATSDTGTGVYNEQFF | TGTGCCACCAGTGACACCGGGACAGGGGTATACAATGAGCAGTTCTTC
TRBJ1-4 | NA | TRBD1 | TRBV7-2 | CASSLAGTGRDEKLFF | TGTGCCAGCAGCCTAGCCGGGACAGGCCGAGACGAAAAACTGTTTTTT
TRBJ2-7 | many | TRBD1 | TRBV15 | CATSRGGNPGQGSREQYF | TGTGCCACCAGCAGAGGGGGGAATCCGGGACAGGGGTCTCGCGAGCAGTACTTC
TRBJ2-2 | many | NA | TRBV28 | CASSLGAFRTLNTGELFF | TGTGCCAGCAGTTTAGGGGCGTTTAGGACTTTGAACACCGGGGAGCTGTTTTTT
TRBJ2-7 | few | TRBD2 | TRBV12-3/TRBV12-4 | CASSSRAGGTYEQYF | TGTGCCAGCAGTTCCAGAGCGGGAGGCACCTACGAGCAGTACTTC
TRBJ1-4 | many | NA | TRBV20-1 | CSARDYRADEKLFF | TGCAGTGCTAGAGATTATAGAGCAGATGAAAAACTGTTTTTT
TRBJ2-1 | NA | TRBD2 | TRBV10-3 | CAISESARGAGLDEQFF | TGTGCCATCAGTGAGTCGGCGCGGGGGGCCGGGTTGGATGAGCAGTTCTTC
TRBJ2-3 | few | TRBD2 | TRBV7-3 | CASSLTSEAGGITDTQYF | TGTGCCAGCAGCTTAACGAGCGAGGCGGGGGGGATCACAGATACGCAGTATTTT
TRBJ2-2 | many | NA | TRBV25-1 | CASSRGPANTGELFF | TGTGCCAGCAGTCGTGGACCCGCGAACACCGGGGAGCTGTTTTTT
TRBJ2-4 | many | NA | TRBV20-1 | CSAAPLVSFRGIQYF | TGCAGTGCTGCCCCGCTAGTATCCTTCCGTGGCATTCAGTACTTC
TRBJ2-5 | NA | NA | TRBV6-1 | CASSGGGRRWETQYF | TGTGCCAGCAGTGGGGGGGGGCGGAGGTGGGAGACCCAGTACTTC
TRBJ2-1 | few | NA | TRBV6-1 | CASSRSGKTYNEQFF | TGTGCCAGCAGCCGTTCCGGGAAGACCTACAATGAGCAGTTCTTC
TRBJ2-3 | NA | NA | TRBV12-3/TRBV12-4 | CASMRDTQYF | TGTGCCAGCATGCGAGATACGCAGTATTTT
TRBJ2-5 | NA | TRBD2 | TRBV15 | CATSRDSGLGTQYF | TGTGCCACCAGCAGAGATTCGGGACTAGGGACCCAGTACTTC
TRBJ1-3 | NA | TRBD1 | TRBV4-3 | CASSQDTGVSGNTIYF | TGCGCCAGCAGCCAAGATACAGGGGTCTCTGGAAACACCATATATTTT
TRBJ2-7 | NA | NA | TRBV4-1 | CASSQDGALNYEQYF | TGCGCCAGCAGCCAAGATGGGGCACTAAACTACGAGCAGTACTTC
TRBJ1-1 | few | NA | TRBV9 | CASRPRGETEAFF | TGTGCCAGCAGACCCCGCGGGGAGACTGAAGCTTTCTTT
TRBJ1-3 | NA | NA | TRBV28 | CASTSQGLLSGNTIYF | TGTGCCAGCACCAGCCAGGGACTCCTCTCTGGAAACACCATATATTTT
TRBJ1-4 | many | TRBD1 | TRBV20-1 | CSARGGTVEKLFF | TGCAGTGCTAGGGGAGGGACAGTTGAAAAACTGTTTTTT
TRBJ2-1 | few | TRBD2 | TRBV4-2 | CASSQPGASGTSYNEQFF | TGTGCCAGCAGCCAACCGGGAGCTAGCGGGACCTCCTACAATGAGCAGTTCTTC
TRBJ1-1 | many | NA | TRBV20-1 | CSAPIKRTAILGAFF | TGCAGTGCTCCGATCAAGAGGACAGCTATATTAGGAGCTTTCTTT
TRBJ1-6 | NA | NA | TRBV28 | CASRSAGQSFINSPLHF | TGTGCCAGCAGATCAGCCGGACAGTCCTTCATCAATTCACCCCTCCACTTT
TRBJ2-7 | NA | NA | TRBV27 | CASRITGISSYEQYF | TGTGCCAGCAGGATTACCGGCATTAGCTCCTACGAGCAGTACTTC